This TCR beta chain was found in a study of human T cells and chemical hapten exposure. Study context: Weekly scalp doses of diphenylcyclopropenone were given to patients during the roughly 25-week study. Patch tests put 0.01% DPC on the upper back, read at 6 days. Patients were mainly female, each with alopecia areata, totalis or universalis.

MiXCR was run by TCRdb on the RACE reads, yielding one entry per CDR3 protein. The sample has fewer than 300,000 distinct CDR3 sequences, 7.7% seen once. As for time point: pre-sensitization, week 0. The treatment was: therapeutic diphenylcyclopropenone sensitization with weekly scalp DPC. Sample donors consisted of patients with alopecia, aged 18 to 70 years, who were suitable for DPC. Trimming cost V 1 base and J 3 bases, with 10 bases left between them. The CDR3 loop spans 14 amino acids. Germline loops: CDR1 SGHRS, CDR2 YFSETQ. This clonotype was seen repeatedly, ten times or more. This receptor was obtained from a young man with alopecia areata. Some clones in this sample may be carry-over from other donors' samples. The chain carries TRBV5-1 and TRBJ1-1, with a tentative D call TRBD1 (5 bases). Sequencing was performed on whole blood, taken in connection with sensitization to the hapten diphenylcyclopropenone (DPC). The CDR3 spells CASSLTTEDTEAFF. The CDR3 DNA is TGCGCCAGCAGCTTGACGACAGAGGACACTGAAGCTTTCTTT. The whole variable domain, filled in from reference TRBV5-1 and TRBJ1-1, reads KAGVTQTPRYLIKTRGQQVTLSCSPISGHRSVSWYQQTPGQGLQFLFEYFSETQRNKGNFPGRFSGRQFSNSRSEMNVSTLELGDSALYLCASSLTTEDTEAFFGQGTRLTVV.